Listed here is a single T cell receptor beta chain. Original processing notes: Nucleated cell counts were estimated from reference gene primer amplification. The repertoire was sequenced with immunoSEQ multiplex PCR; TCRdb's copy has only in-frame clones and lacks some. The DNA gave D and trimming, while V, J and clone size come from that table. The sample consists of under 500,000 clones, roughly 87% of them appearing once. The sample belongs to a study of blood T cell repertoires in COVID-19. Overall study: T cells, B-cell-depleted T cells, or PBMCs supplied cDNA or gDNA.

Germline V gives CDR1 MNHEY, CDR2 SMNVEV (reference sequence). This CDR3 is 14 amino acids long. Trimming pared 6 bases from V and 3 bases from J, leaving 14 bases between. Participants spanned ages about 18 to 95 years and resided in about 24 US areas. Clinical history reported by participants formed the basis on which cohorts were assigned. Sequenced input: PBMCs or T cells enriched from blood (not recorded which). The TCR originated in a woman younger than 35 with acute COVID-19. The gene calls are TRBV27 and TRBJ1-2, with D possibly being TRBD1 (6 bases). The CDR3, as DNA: TGTGCCAGCAGCTGGAGGGGGGGCGACTATGGCTACACCTTC. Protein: CASSWRGGDYGYTF.